A single sample gave rise to the 22 T cell receptor beta chains below, sequenced in a study of control samples from healthy donors and cancer patients. This table comes from immunoSEQ multiplex PCR, and its TCRdb copy is limited to in-frame clones, with some not included. The repertoire consists of 150,000 to 200,000 clones, with around 94% occurring once and the leading ten covering about 1.5%. The sequenced sample consisted of blood. The receptors were sampled from a woman aged 18 to 35 in good health.

The V gene is TRBV18, the J gene TRBJ2-2, with TRBD1 identical over 7 bases. Germline V gene lookup returns CDR1 KGHSH and CDR2 LQKENI. The CDR3 consists of 16 residues. The J segment lost 2 bases and the V segment lost 3 bases, leaving 6 bases of the junction unmatched. The CDR3 region is CASSPRDRINTGELFF. In nucleotides, the CDR3 is TGTGCCAGCTCACCTCGGGACAGAATAAACACCGGGGAGCTGTTTTTT.

V and J are TRBV5-1 and TRBJ1-2, with D possibly TRBD1 on 5 matching bases. CDR3 length equals 14 residues. The germline V gene encodes CDR1 SGHRS and CDR2 YFSETQ. V was shortened by 4 bases and J by 8 bases, with 18 bases between the two germline ends. The DNA for the CDR3 is TGCGCCAGCAGCCCATCGTCGGGGGTTGGAGGCTACACCTTC. This translates into CASSPSSGVGGYTF.

The gene calls are TRBV24-1 and TRBJ2-2; 9 nucleotides agree with TRBD1. The CDR3 consists of 17 residues. CDR1 is KGHDR and CDR2 is SFDVKD in the germline V gene. With V trimmed by 5 bases and J by 6 bases, 12 bases remained unmatched. The CDR3 loop reads CATSGSNRGQRAGELFF. CDR3 nucleotides: TGTGCCACCAGTGGTTCCAACAGGGGGCAGAGGGCCGGGGAGCTGTTTTTT.

The genes are TRBV6-1 and TRBJ2-3; D is possibly TRBD1 (5 bases). CDR1 and CDR2 from the germline V gene are MNHNS and SASEGT. The CDR3 totals 13 residues. V was trimmed by 2 bases and J by 3 bases, leaving 6 bases between them. The CDR3 sequence is CASSETGTDTQYF. As DNA, the CDR3 is TGTGCCAGCAGTGAAACAGGTACAGATACGCAGTATTTT.

Here the CDR3 DNA reads TGTGCCACTTCACCCGACAGGGTGTACTATGGCTACACCTTC. Encoded protein: CATSPDRVYYGYTF. J is TRBJ1-2 and V is TRBV6-5, with 7 positions matching TRBD1. Germline V gene lookup returns CDR1 MNHEY and CDR2 SVGAGI. V lost 10 bases to trimming and J lost 3 bases; unmatched junction nucleotides: 11. This CDR3 has 14 amino acids.

The V and J genes are TRBV7-2 and TRBJ2-1, with 12 bases fitting TRBD2. The junction had 8 bases not matched to a gene; V was cut back by 4 bases and J by 4 bases. CDR3 length equals 17 residues. The germline V gene has CDR1 SGHTA and CDR2 FQGNSA. The CDR3 DNA reads as TGTGCCAGCAGCTCCCAATCGGGGACTAGCGGGTACAATGAGCAGTTCTTC. Amino acid sequence: CASSSQSGTSGYNEQFF. Complete variable domain (other parts from reference TRBV7-2 and TRBJ2-1): GAGVSQSPSNKVTEKGKDVELRCDPISGHTALYWYRQSLGQGLEFLIYFQGNSAPDKSGLPSDRFSAERTGGSVSTLTIQRTQQEDSAVYLCASSSQSGTSGYNEQFFGPGTRLTVL.

The chain uses TRBV4-2 and TRBJ2-2; D gene ambiguous. The germline V gene encodes CDR1 LGHNA and CDR2 YNFKEQ. Trimming removed 4 bases from V and 3 bases from J, with 18 bases in between. The CDR3 has 17 residues. The CDR3, as DNA: TGTGCCAGCAGCCTTTCGACGGGTTTCTATTACACCGGGGAGCTGTTTTTT. Protein sequence: CASSLSTGFYYTGELFF.

This clone was recorded only once. This sequence joins TRBV9 and TRBJ2-7; D ambiguous. This CDR3 comprises 15 residues. Germline V gene sequence: CDR1 SGDLS, CDR2 YYNGEE. V lost 1 base, J lost 4 bases, and 15 bases lay in between. The chain's CDR3 is CASSVSHGQLYEQYF. In DNA, the CDR3 is TGTGCCAGCAGCGTATCACATGGTCAGCTTTACGAGCAGTACTTC.

V gene TRBV28 combines with J gene TRBJ2-7; TRBD2 aligns across 7 bases. Germline V gene sequence: CDR1 MDHEN, CDR2 SYDVKM. This CDR3 comprises 16 residues. Unmatched junction bases numbered 9, after V lost 4 bases and J lost 0 bases. CDR3 sequence (DNA): TGTGCCAGCAGTTCAACGGGGGAGGGGAACTCCTACGAGCAGTACTTC. This encodes CASSSTGEGNSYEQYF.

The chain uses TRBV15 and TRBJ1-1, with D possibly matching TRBD1 (5 bases). This CDR3 has 15 residues. Between the trimmed V and J ends, which lost 0 bases and 5 bases, there was a span of 13 bases. Germline V gene data show CDR1 as LNHNV and CDR2 as YYDKDF (reference sequence). The CDR3 loop is CATSRDWGRRTEAFF. CDR3 nucleotides: TGTGCCACCAGCAGAGATTGGGGCAGAAGAACTGAAGCTTTCTTT. Full variable domain (outside the CDR3, taken from reference TRBV15 and TRBJ1-1): DAMVIQNPRYQVTQFGKPVTLSCSQTLNHNVMYWYQQKSSQAPKLLFHYYDKDFNNEADTPDNFQSRRPNTSFCFLDIRSPGLGDTAMYLCATSRDWGRRTEAFFGQGTRLTVV.

V gene TRBV5-1 combines with J gene TRBJ1-2; TRBD1 matches at 10 bases. This CDR3 contains 13 residues. The V and J ends lost 5 bases and 7 bases, in that order; junction bases with no gene match: 5. Germline-derived CDR1 and CDR2 are SGHRS and YFSETQ. The CDR3 nucleotides read TGCGCCAGCAGTGAAGGACAGGGGGTTGGCTACACCTTC. Translating gives CASSEGQGVGYTF.

The V gene is TRBV28, the J gene TRBJ1-2; 9 nucleotides match TRBD1. CDR1 and CDR2 (germline): MDHEN, SYDVKM. After removal of 6 bases from V and 4 bases from J, the junction contained 9 bases not matched to a gene. The CDR3 runs 15 residues. The CDR3, as DNA: TGTGCCAGCAGGACCTCGGGACAGGGCGCCTATGGCTACACCTTC. It specifies CASRTSGQGAYGYTF.

V usage is TRBV18 and J usage is TRBJ2-2, with 7 bases that match TRBD1. Germline V gives CDR1 KGHSH, CDR2 LQKENI. Losses at the gene ends were 3 bases for V and 6 bases for J; bases not matched to a gene: 7. This CDR3 region has 15 residues. The CDR3 DNA reads as TGTGCCAGCTCACCTTTAGGACAGGCGTCCGGGGAGCTGTTTTTT. It codes for CASSPLGQASGELFF.

This chain joins TRBV28 and TRBJ1-4; maybe TRBD1 (5 bases). The CDR3 is 15 residues long. Trimming pared 5 bases from V and 0 bases from J, leaving 10 bases between. From germline, CDR1 is MDHEN and CDR2 SYDVKM. The CDR3 is CASSEDTATNEKLFF. The CDR3 DNA reads as TGTGCCAGCAGTGAGGACACTGCAACTAATGAAAAACTGTTTTTT. Full variable domain (missing parts from reference TRBV28 and TRBJ1-4): DVKVTQSSRYLVKRTGEKVFLECVQDMDHENMFWYRQDPGLGLRLIYFSYDVKMKEKGDIPEGYSVSREKKERFSLILESASTNQTSMYLCASSEDTATNEKLFFGSGTQLSVL.

This clone was counted once. This chain uses TRBV10-3 with TRBJ2-3; D possibly corresponds to TRBD2 (6 bases). Trimming left V 3 bases short and J 8 bases short, with 12 bases between. Looked up from germline, CDR1 is ENHRY and CDR2 is SYGVKD. The CDR3 is 13 residues long. The CDR3 bases are TGTGCCATCAGTGATAGGAGGGATCGTACGCAGTATTTT. Encoded protein: CAISDRRDRTQYF.

V and J are TRBV6-5 and TRBJ2-2, with D maybe TRBD1 (5 bases). V lost 5 bases to trimming and J lost 6 bases, with 10 bases between them. The germline V gene encodes CDR1 MNHEY and CDR2 SVGAGI. The CDR3 loop spans 13 amino acids. The CDR3 DNA follows: TGTGCCAGCAGTCGTGGACACTCCGGGGAGCTGTTTTTT. Its translation: CASSRGHSGELFF.

This clone was seen a single time. J is TRBJ1-1 and V is TRBV3-1 (or the pseudogene TRBV3-2); 7 bases agree with TRBD1. CDR3 length equals 14 residues. The V segment lost 2 bases and the J segment 6 bases; nucleotides outside the gene matches: 6. Germline V gene data show CDR1 as LGHDT and CDR2 as YNNKEL (reference sequence). The CDR3, as DNA: TGTGCCAGCAGCCAACAGTACAGGGGCGCTGAAGCTTTCTTT. The encoded protein is CASSQQYRGAEAFF.

This chain links TRBV10-3 with TRBJ1-6; 9 bases are a match to TRBD1. This CDR3 is built from 17 residues. V shed 6 bases, J shed 9 bases, and the junction held 15 bases outside the gene matches. Germline V lookup: CDR1 ENHRY, CDR2 SYGVKD. The CDR3, as DNA: TGTGCCATCAGGGATCATCCGGACAGGGGTACGACTTCACCCCTCCACTTT. Amino acids: CAIRDHPDRGTTSPLHF.

CDR3 region: CASSPFDLYGYTF. The CDR3, as DNA: TGTGCCAGCAGCCCCTTTGACCTTTATGGCTACACCTTC. The chain joins TRBV6-5 to TRBJ1-2; D unclear. Trimming took off 6 bases at V and 5 bases at J, with 13 bases between the two ends. The germline gives CDR1 MNHEY, CDR2 SVGAGI. The CDR3 has 13 residues.

The rearrangement links TRBV28 to TRBJ2-7; D is unclear. Trimming removed 10 bases at V and 0 bases at J, with 16 bases between. The germline CDR1 and CDR2 sequences are MDHEN and SYDVKM. There are 14 residues in the CDR3. The CDR3 here is CATVTETDSYEQYF. CDR3 coding DNA: TGTGCCACCGTGACCGAAACAGACTCCTACGAGCAGTACTTC.

This clone has more than one count but fewer than ten. The chain has TRBV29-1 and TRBJ2-7, with TRBD1 identical over 7 bases. The CDR3 is 17 residues long. The germline V gene has CDR1 SQVTM and CDR2 ANQGSEA. After removal of 8 bases from V and 2 bases from J, the junction contained 21 bases not matched to a gene. The CDR3 sequence is CSYQSPSNRGFPYEQYF. CDR3 sequence (DNA): TGCAGCTACCAAAGCCCGTCCAACAGGGGTTTCCCCTACGAGCAGTACTTC.

The chain recombines TRBV12-3 or TRBV12-4 with TRBJ1-6, with a possible D match to TRBD1 (5 bases). CDR3 length: 13 amino acids. V was clipped by 3 bases and J by 7 bases, with 7 bases between them. The CDR3: CASSFGGNSPLHF. The DNA of the CDR3 is TGTGCCAGCAGTTTCGGGGGAAATTCACCCCTCCACTTT.